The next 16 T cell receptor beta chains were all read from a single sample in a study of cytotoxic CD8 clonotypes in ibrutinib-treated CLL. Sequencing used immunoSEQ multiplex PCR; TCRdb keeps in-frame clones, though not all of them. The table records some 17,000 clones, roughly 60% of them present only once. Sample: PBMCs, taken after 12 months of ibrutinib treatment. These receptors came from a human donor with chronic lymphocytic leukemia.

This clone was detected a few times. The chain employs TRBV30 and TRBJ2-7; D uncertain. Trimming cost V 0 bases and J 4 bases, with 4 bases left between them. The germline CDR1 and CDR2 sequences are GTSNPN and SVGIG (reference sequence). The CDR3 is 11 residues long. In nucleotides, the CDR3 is TGTGCCTGGAGTGTACAGTACGAGCAGTACTTC. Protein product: CAWSVQYEQYF.

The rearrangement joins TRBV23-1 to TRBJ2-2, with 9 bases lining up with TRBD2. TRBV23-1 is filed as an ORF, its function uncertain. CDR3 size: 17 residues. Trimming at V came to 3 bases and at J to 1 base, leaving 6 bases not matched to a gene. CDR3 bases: TGCGCCAGCAGTCACCAGCGGGGGGAACTGAACACCGGGGAGCTGTTTTTT. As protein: CASSHQRGELNTGELFF.

The CDR3 sequence is CASSGVSSGVGEEQYF. In DNA form, the CDR3 reads TGTGCCAGCAGCGGAGTCTCTAGCGGCGTCGGTGAGGAGCAGTACTTC. This chain connects TRBV9 to TRBJ2-7, with TRBD2 matching over 7 bases. Per germline, CDR1 SGDLS and CDR2 YYNGEE. With 3 bases clipped from V and 7 bases from J, the junction kept 16 bases outside the gene matches. CDR3 size: 16 residues.

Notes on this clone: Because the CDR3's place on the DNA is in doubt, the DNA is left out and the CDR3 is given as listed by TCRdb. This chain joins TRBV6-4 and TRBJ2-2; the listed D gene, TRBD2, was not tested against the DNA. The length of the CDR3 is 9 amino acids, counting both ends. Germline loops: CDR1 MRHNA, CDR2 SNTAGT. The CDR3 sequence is CASRGSCFF.

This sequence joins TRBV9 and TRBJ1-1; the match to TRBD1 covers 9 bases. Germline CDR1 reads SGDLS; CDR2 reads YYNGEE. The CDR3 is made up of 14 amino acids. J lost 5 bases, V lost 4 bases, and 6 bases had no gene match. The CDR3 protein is CASSLGTGRTEAFF. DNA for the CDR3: TGTGCCAGCAGCCTTGGGACAGGGAGGACTGAAGCTTTCTTT.

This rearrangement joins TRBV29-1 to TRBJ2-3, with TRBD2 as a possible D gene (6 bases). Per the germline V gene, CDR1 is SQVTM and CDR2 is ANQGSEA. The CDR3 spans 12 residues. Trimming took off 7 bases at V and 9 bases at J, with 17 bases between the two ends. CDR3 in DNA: TGCAGCGGGTTCCTGTGGGACTCGACGCAGTATTTT. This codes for CSGFLWDSTQYF.

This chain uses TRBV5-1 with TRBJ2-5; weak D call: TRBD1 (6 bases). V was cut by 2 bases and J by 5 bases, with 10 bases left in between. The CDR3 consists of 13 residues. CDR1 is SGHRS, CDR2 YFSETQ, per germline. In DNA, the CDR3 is TGCGCCAGCAGCTTACAGGGCTCGGAGACCCAGTACTTC. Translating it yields CASSLQGSETQYF.

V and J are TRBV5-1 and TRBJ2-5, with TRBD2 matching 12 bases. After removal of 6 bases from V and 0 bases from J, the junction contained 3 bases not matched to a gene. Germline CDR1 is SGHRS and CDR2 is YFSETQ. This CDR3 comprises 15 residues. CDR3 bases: TGCGCCAGCACCAGACTAGCGGGAGACCAAGAGACCCAGTACTTC. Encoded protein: CASTRLAGDQETQYF.

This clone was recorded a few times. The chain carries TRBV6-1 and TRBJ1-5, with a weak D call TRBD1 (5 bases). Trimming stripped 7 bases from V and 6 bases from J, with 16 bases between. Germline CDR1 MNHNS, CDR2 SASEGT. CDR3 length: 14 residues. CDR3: CASIGGDDFQPQHF. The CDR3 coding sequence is TGTGCCAGCATAGGAGGGGACGATTTTCAGCCCCAGCATTTT.

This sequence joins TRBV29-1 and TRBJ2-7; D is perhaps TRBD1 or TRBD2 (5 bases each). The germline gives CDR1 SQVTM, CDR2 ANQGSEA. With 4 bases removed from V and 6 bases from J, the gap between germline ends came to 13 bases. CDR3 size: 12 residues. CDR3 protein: CSVGGGVGEQYF. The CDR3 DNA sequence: TGCAGCGTTGGTGGGGGAGTAGGCGAGCAGTACTTC.

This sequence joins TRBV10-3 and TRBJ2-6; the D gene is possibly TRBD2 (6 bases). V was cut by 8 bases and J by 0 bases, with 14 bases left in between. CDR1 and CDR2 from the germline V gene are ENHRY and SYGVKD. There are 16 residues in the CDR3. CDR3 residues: CAIPGTVSSGANVLTF. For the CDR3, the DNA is TGTGCCATCCCCGGGACTGTTAGCTCTGGGGCCAACGTCCTGACTTTC.

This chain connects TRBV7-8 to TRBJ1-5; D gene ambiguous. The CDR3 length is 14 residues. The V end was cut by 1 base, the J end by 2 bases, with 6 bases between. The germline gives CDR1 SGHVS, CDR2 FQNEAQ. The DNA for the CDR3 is TGTGCCAGCAGCTTAGGCACCGGCAATCAGCCCCAGCATTTT. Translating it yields CASSLGTGNQPQHF.

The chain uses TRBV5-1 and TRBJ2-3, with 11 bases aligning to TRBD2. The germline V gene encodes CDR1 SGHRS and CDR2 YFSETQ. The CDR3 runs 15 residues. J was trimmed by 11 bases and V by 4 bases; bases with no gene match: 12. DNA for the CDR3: TGCGCCAGCAGCCCCAATAGCGGGAGGGTGGCAGGGCAGTATTTT. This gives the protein CASSPNSGRVAGQYF.

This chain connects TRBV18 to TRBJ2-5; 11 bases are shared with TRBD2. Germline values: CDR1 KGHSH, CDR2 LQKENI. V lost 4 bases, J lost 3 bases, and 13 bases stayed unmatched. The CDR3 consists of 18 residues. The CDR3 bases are TGTGCCAGCTCACGGACTAGCGGGCTTGGGGCGGTCGAAGAGACCCAGTACTTC. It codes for CASSRTSGLGAVEETQYF.

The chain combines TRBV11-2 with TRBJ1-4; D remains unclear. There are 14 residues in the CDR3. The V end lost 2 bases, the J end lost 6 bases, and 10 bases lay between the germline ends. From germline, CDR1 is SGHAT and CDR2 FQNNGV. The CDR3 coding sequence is TGTGCCAGCAGCTTAAGCGGGAGTGATGAAAAACTGTTTTTT. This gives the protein CASSLSGSDEKLFF.

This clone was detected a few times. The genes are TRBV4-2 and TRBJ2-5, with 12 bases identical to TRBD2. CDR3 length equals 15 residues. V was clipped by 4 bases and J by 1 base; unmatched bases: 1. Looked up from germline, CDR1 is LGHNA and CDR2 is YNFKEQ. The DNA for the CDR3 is TGTGCCAGCAGCCCACTAGCGGGGGGCCAAGAGACCCAGTACTTC. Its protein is CASSPLAGGQETQYF.